Sequencing of this TCR beta chain was carried out in a study of cytomegalovirus exposure and HLA in healthy donors. Study-wide results and caveats: Reports indicate that TCR beta sequences accurately predicted the HLA-A and HLA-B alleles of most subjects. Listed as cytomegalovirus-associated were over 150 TCR beta chains. Donors were assumed by presence/absence analyses to have roughly uniform sequencing depth. Reportedly, a later analysis found an Asian-associated ancestry cluster had fewer N-insertions than the approximately 600-donor mean.

The PCR contained 60 Vbeta and 13 Jbeta primers. Repertoires were generated with immunoSEQ multiplex PCR, while TCRdb's copy carries only in-frame clones and drops some. Among 110,000 to 150,000 clones listed, 65% to 85% were seen once. This clone is a singleton in its sample. Its antigen is as yet unknown. The CDR3 loop spans 16 amino acids. Germline assignment: CDR1 SGHRS and CDR2 YFSETQ. The sequencing sample was made of PBMCs. This TCR came from a man aged 25-45 years in good health and CMV-seronegative. V and J are TRBV5-1 and TRBJ1-3, with a possible D match to TRBD1 (5 bases). The J call may be wrong; the DNA end is better matched by TRBJ2-2. CDR3 nucleotides: TGCGCCAGCAGCCTCGAATTCCAGGGTGGAGAGGGGGAGCTGTTTTTT. Translated: CASSLEFQGGEGELFF.